This paragraph reports one T cell receptor beta chain. Its specificity is unknown. Here immunoSEQ multiplex PCR was the method, and the copy in TCRdb shows in-frame clones only, minus some. The sample carries about 150,000 clones, 90% recorded once. This sample was included in a study of T cell responses to AZD1222 COVID-19 vaccine. Study in general: Second doses were pooled across both intervals (about 4 or about 12 weeks).

The CDR3 contains 13 residues. CDR1 KGHSH and CDR2 LQKENI come from the germline V gene. The V and J ends lost 3 bases and 4 bases, in that order; junction bases with no gene match: 2. Regarding the study as a whole: There were mostly white British donors and more females than males, and clonal diversity was possibly underestimated. Seropositive status at baseline applied to only five to seven AZD1222 recipients.

Source: peripheral blood, taken on day 0 of AZD1222 vaccination. The TCR sequence derives from an adult in good health. The chain carries TRBV18 and TRBJ1-2, with 7 bases aligning to TRBD1. Here the CDR3 DNA reads TGTGCCAGCTCACCGACAGGGAGCTATGGCTACACCTTC. This gives the protein CASSPTGSYGYTF.